This entry lists 8 T cell receptor beta chains sequenced from one sample in a study of molecular identifiers for immune sequencing clone quantification. TCRdb itself ran the PCR reads through MiXCR, one entry per CDR3 protein. The sample lists about 63,000 distinct CDR3 sequences, under 20% occurring once. The specimen was naive CD8+ T cells from blood, with Jurkat cell RNA spiked in. As to subset: FACS-sorted CD8+CD4-CCR7+CD45RA+ naive T cells. These receptors were collected from a human donor in good health. Some libraries in this study had Jurkat cell RNA spiked in.

This clonotype has only a few counts. The genes are TRBV14 and TRBJ2-7, with TRBD1 matching 7 bases. Germline V gene data show CDR1 as SGHDN and CDR2 as FVKESK. V gave up 2 bases and J gave up 6 bases; unmatched junction bases: 10. There are 15 residues in the CDR3. CDR3 sequence reads: CASSQLGQNWGEQYF. For the CDR3, the DNA is TGTGCCAGCAGCCAACTGGGACAGAATTGGGGCGAGCAGTACTTC.

This clonotype was seen repeatedly, ten times or more. V usage is TRBV7-2 and J usage is TRBJ2-1; D uncertain. The CDR3 loop spans 14 amino acids. CDR1 and CDR2 from the germline V gene are SGHTA and FQGNSA. The V and J ends lost 5 bases and 3 bases respectively, with 11 bases between them. CDR3 loop: CASSQWADYNEQFF. For the CDR3, the DNA is TGTGCCAGCAGCCAATGGGCAGACTACAATGAGCAGTTCTTC.

This clonotype was seen more than once but under ten times. This chain joins TRBV5-6 and TRBJ1-1; TRBD1 agrees at 7 bases. Trimming at V came to 1 base and at J to 4 bases, leaving 4 bases not matched to a gene. The CDR3 runs to 14 residues. Germline CDR1 is SGHDT and CDR2 is YYEEEE. The CDR3 spells CASSLRGLGTEAFF. The CDR3 DNA follows: TGTGCCAGCAGCTTGAGGGGGCTTGGCACTGAAGCTTTCTTT. Drawing the rest from reference TRBV5-6 and TRBJ1-1, the complete variable domain is DAGVTQSPTHLIKTRGQQVTLRCSPKSGHDTVSWYQQALGQGPQFIFQYYEEEERQRGNFPDRFSGHQFPNYSSELNVNALLLGDSALYLCASSLRGLGTEAFFGQGTRLTVV.

This clonotype has at least ten counts. This sequence joins TRBV27 and TRBJ1-5, with a weak D call TRBD1 (6 bases). V lost 8 bases to trimming and J lost 11 bases, with 16 bases between them. The CDR3 runs 12 residues. The germline V gene encodes CDR1 MNHEY and CDR2 SMNVEV (reference sequence). This CDR3 reads CASGTQGAAQHF. The CDR3 nucleotides are TGTGCCAGCGGAACACAGGGCGCGGCCCAGCATTTT.

This clonotype occurred many times. V gene TRBV4-1 combines with J gene TRBJ2-7, with TRBD2 identical over 7 bases. J gave up 6 bases and V 1 base, and 9 bases lay outside the gene matches. Germline-derived CDR1 and CDR2 are MGHRA and YSYEKL. The CDR3 covers 15 residues. The CDR3 region has the DNA TGCGCCAGCAGCCAAGTTGTGGGAGGGCCCGGCGAGCAGTACTTC. It specifies CASSQVVGGPGEQYF.

A few counts support this clonotype. Just one base apart from a much larger clone, this may be a read error. The CDR3 region is CSARTYFPEGGYGHTF. The CDR3 DNA sequence: TGCAGTGCCCGAACGTACTTCCCTGAGGGGGGCTATGGCCACACCTTC. The chain links TRBV20-1 to TRBJ1-2, with D perhaps TRBD1 (6 bases). Germline assignment: CDR1 DFQATT and CDR2 SNEGSKA (reference sequence). CDR3 length equals 16 residues.

This clonotype was detected ten times or more. CDR3: CASSFIANTGELFF. The CDR3 DNA sequence: TGTGCCAGCAGTTTCATTGCGAACACCGGGGAGCTGTTTTTT. The V and J genes are TRBV28 and TRBJ2-2; D is undetermined. CDR3 length: 14 residues. Deletions cut 3 bases from V and 0 bases from J, with 5 bases between. In germline, CDR1 is MDHEN, CDR2 SYDVKM.

This clonotype was recorded many times. V gene TRBV29-1 combines with J gene TRBJ1-1, with TRBD1 as a possible D gene (5 bases). V was clipped by 6 bases and J by 1 base, with 12 bases between them. CDR1 is SQVTM, CDR2 ANQGSEA, per germline. The CDR3 loop spans 13 amino acids. CDR3 sequence (DNA): TGCAGCGTCGCCGGGACGGCGAACACTGAAGCTTTCTTT. Translated: CSVAGTANTEAFF.